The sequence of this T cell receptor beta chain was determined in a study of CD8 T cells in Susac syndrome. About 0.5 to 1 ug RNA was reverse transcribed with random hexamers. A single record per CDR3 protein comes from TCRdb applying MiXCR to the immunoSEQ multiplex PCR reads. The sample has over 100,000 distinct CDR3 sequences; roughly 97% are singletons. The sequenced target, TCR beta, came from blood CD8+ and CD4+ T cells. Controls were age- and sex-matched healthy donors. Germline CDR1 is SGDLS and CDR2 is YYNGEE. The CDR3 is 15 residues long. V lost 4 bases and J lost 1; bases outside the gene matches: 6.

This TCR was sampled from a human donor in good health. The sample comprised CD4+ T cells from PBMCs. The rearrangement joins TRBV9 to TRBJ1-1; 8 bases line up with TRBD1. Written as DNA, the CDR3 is TGTGCCAGCAGCACGCCAGGGGGCAGGAACACTGAAGCTTTCTTT. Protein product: CASSTPGGRNTEAFF.